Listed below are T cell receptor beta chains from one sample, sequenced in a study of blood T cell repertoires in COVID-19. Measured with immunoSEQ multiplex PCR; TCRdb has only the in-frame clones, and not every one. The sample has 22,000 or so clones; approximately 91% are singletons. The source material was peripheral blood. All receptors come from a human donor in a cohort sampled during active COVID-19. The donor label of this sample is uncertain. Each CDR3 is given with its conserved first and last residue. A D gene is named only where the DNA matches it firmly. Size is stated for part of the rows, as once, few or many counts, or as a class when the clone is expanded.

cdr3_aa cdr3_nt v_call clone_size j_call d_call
CASSYSSPANEKLFF TGTGCCAGCAGTTACTCGAGCCCCGCTAATGAAAAACTGTTTTTT TRBV6-5 . TRBJ1-4 .
CASSDSLGPYEQYF TGTGCCAGCAGTGATAGTCTGGGGCCCTACGAGCAGTACTTC TRBV2 . TRBJ2-7 .
CASSKDLQETQYF TGTGCCAGCAGCAAGGACTTACAAGAGACCCAGTACTTC TRBV7-9 . TRBJ2-5 .
CASSKYTQGRGTGELFF TGTGCCAGTAGTAAATACACCCAGGGGAGAGGCACCGGGGAGCTGTTTTTT TRBV19 . TRBJ2-2 .
CASSSDRGRGNTIYF TGTGCCAGCAGTTCGGACAGGGGGCGCGGAAACACCATATATTTT TRBV6-5 . TRBJ1-3 TRBD1
CASSENVRWNTEAFF TGTGCCAGCAGTGAAAATGTCAGGTGGAACACTGAAGCTTTCTTT TRBV6-1 . TRBJ1-1 .
CASSPETSGFSYNEQFF TGTGCCAGCAGCCCCGAGACTAGCGGTTTCTCCTACAATGAGCAGTTCTTC TRBV7-9 . TRBJ2-1 TRBD2
CAWSILGDRGSYNEQFF TGTGCCTGGAGTATTTTGGGGGACAGGGGCTCCTACAATGAGCAGTTCTTC TRBV30 . TRBJ2-1 TRBD1
CASSRTRLAGKNTGELFF TGTGCCAGCTCAAGGACCCGACTAGCGGGAAAGAACACCGGGGAGCTGTTTTTT TRBV18 . TRBJ2-2 TRBD2
CASSPPSQETQYF TGTGCCAGCTCACCACCCAGCCAAGAGACCCAGTACTTC TRBV18 . TRBJ2-5 .
CASSQPDRGETQYF TGTGCCAGCAGCCAACCCGACAGGGGAGAGACCCAGTACTTC TRBV7-9 . TRBJ2-5 TRBD1
CASSIGPNAGELFF TGTGCCAGTAGTATTGGGCCCAACGCCGGGGAGCTGTTTTTT TRBV19 . TRBJ2-2 .
CASLSDRGSLGANVLTF TGTGCCAGCTTATCCGATCGGGGGTCGTTAGGGGCCAACGTCCTGACTTTC TRBV18 . TRBJ2-6 .
CASSARQGGYNEQFF TGTGCCAGTAGTGCACGACAGGGGGGCTACAATGAGCAGTTCTTC TRBV19 . TRBJ2-1 TRBD1
CASSLEGANTEAFF TGCGCCAGCAGCTTGGAAGGGGCGAACACTGAAGCTTTCTTT TRBV5-1 . TRBJ1-1 .
CASSPRTEAFF TGTGCCAGCAGTCCTCGCACTGAAGCTTTCTTT TRBV11-2 . TRBJ1-1 .
CASSQWGLADYEQYF TGTGCCAGCAGCCAATGGGGGCTAGCGGACTACGAGCAGTACTTC TRBV7-8 once TRBJ2-7 .
CARPQREGRANIQYF TGCGCCAGACCCCAGCGGGAGGGCCGGGCGAACATTCAGTACTTC TRBV10-1 . TRBJ2-4 TRBD2
CASSLRGGASEKLFF TGTGCCAGCAGCTTAAGGGGGGGCGCGAGTGAAAAACTGTTTTTT TRBV7-8 . TRBJ1-4 .
CASGRTRQETQYF TGTGCCAGCGGCCGGACTAGACAAGAGACCCAGTACTTC TRBV11-1 . TRBJ2-5 TRBD2
CSASPASGSTDTQYF TGCAGTGCTAGTCCGGCTAGCGGTAGCACAGATACGCAGTATTTT TRBV20-1 . TRBJ2-3 TRBD2
CASSLTQGGTEAFF TGTGCCAGCAGTTTAACGCAGGGTGGCACTGAAGCTTTCTTT TRBV28 . TRBJ1-1 .
CASSLGQGTYQPQHF TGTGCCAGTAGTTTGGGGCAGGGGACCTATCAGCCCCAGCATTTT TRBV19 once TRBJ1-5 .
CAWSVVASNEQFF TGTGCCTGGAGTGTCGTAGCAAGCAATGAGCAGTTCTTC TRBV30 once TRBJ2-1 .
CASSATGTSETQYF TGTGCCAGCAGCGCGACAGGGACGAGCGAGACCCAGTACTTC TRBV9 . TRBJ2-5 TRBD1
CASSFEAGGPKNEQFF TGTGCCAGCAGCTTCGAAGCGGGAGGGCCCAAGAATGAGCAGTTCTTC TRBV5-8 . TRBJ2-1 TRBD2
CASSESTNYGYTF TGTGCCAGCAGTGAATCAACTAACTATGGCTACACCTTC TRBV6-1 . TRBJ1-2 .
CASSPRGSGNYYEQYF TGTGCCAGCAGTCCACGGGGTAGCGGGAACTACTACGAGCAGTACTTC TRBV27 . TRBJ2-7 TRBD2
CASSQDRVRRDTQYF TGTGCCAGCAGCCAGGACAGGGTGAGGAGAGATACGCAGTATTTT TRBV4-2 . TRBJ2-3 TRBD1
CASIFGQNSNQPQHF TGTGCCAGCATATTTGGCCAGAATAGCAATCAGCCCCAGCATTTT TRBV6-5 . TRBJ1-5 .
CASSVAPTNTGELFF TGTGCCAGCAGCGTAGCCCCTACGAACACCGGGGAGCTGTTTTTT TRBV9 . TRBJ2-2 .
CATGGDSDTQYF TGTGCCACCGGGGGGGACAGCGATACGCAGTATTTT TRBV10-3 . TRBJ2-3 .
CASSGVAGWETQYF TGTGCCAGCAGTGGAGTCGCGGGATGGGAGACCCAGTACTTC TRBV2 once TRBJ2-5 .
CASSPFGTSGSYTGELFF TGCGCCAGCAGCCCCTTCGGGACTAGCGGGAGCTATACCGGGGAGCTGTTTTTT TRBV5-1 . TRBJ2-2 TRBD2
CASSVTVTYNEQFF TGTGCCAGTAGTGTGACAGTAACTTACAATGAGCAGTTCTTC TRBV19 . TRBJ2-1 .
CASSQDHHSSYEQYF TGCGCCAGCAGCCAAGATCATCACAGCTCCTACGAGCAGTACTTC TRBV4-1 . TRBJ2-7 .
CASSFSGQSGNTIYF TGTGCCAGTAGTTTTTCCGGACAGTCTGGAAACACCATATATTTT TRBV19 . TRBJ1-3 .
CASSRGTGFSGANVLTF TGTGCCAGCAGCCGCGGGACAGGGTTCTCTGGGGCCAACGTCCTGACTTTC TRBV7-9 once TRBJ2-6 TRBD1